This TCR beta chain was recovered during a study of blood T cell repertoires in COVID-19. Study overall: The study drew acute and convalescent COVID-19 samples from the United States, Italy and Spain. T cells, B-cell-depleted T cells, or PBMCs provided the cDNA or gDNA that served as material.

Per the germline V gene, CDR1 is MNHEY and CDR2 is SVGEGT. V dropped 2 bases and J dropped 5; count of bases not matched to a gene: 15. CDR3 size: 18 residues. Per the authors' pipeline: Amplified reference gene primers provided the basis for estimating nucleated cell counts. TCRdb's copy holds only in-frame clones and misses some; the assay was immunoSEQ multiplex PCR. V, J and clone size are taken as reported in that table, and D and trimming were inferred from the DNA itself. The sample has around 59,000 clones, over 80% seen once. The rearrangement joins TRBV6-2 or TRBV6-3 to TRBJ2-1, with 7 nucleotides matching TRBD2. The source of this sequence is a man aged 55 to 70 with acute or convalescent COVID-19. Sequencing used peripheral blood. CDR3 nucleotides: TGTGCCAGCAGTTACCGGTCGCGCGGGACGGGGGGAGACAATGAGCAGTTCTTC. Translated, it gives CASSYRSRGTGGDNEQFF.